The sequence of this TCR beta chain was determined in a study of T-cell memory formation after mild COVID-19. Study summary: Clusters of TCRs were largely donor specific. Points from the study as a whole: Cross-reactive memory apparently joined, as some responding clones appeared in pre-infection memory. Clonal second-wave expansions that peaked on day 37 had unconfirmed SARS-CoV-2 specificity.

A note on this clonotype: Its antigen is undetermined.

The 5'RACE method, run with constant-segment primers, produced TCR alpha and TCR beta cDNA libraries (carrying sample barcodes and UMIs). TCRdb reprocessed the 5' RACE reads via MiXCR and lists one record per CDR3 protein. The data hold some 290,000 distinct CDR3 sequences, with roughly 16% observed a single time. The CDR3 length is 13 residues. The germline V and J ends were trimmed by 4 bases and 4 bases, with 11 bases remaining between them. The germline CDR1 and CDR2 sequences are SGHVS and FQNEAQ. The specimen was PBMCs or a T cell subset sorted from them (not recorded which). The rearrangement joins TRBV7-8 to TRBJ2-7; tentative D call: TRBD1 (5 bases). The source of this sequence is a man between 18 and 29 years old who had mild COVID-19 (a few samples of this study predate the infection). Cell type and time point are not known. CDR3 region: CASSSTQGYEQYF. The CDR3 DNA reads TGTGCCAGCAGCTCGACGCAGGGATACGAGCAGTACTTC.